This T cell receptor (beta chain) is from a study of T cell responses to AZD1222 COVID-19 vaccine. Study results and caveats: The number of AZD1222 recipients seropositive at baseline was only five or six.

Profiled with immunoSEQ multiplex PCR; TCRdb holds only in-frame clones, not every one. This sample has around 130,000 clones, with around 90% found just once. This clone was counted a single time. The antigen remains undetermined. Per the germline V gene, CDR1 is MNHEY and CDR2 is SVGEGT. The CDR3 runs 15 residues. V lost 0 bases and J lost 7, with 13 bases in between. The rearrangement links TRBV6-2 or TRBV6-3 to TRBJ2-1; maybe TRBD1 (6 bases). The material was peripheral blood, obtained 28 days after the second AZD1222 dose. The TCR comes from an adult who received the AZD1222 COVID-19 vaccine. The CDR3 here is CASSYSSRDINEQFF. CDR3 coding DNA: TGTGCCAGCAGTTACTCGAGCCGGGACATTAATGAGCAGTTCTTC.